This TCR beta chain was retrieved from a study of CD8+ T cells in alopecia areata. Points from the study as a whole: Although TCR sharing was seen in mice, sharing across patients was less clear, possibly for HLA-related reasons.

Reverse transcribed after extraction, RNA yielded cDNA as the sequencing template. Sequencing used immunoSEQ multiplex PCR; TCRdb keeps in-frame clones, though not all of them. The sample holds 250,000 or so clones, and no clone turns up only once. The CDR3 has 14 amino acids. Per germline, CDR1 FNHDT and CDR2 SITEND (reference sequence). The V and J ends lost 2 bases and 2 bases respectively, with 9 bases between them. On the basis of CD4, CD8alpha, NKG2D, NKG2ACE and other markers, pooled cutaneous lymph node cells were sorted. This clone was seen a few times. Its cognate antigen is unknown. Gene labels here are mouse ones. With the read ending 4 residues before the CDR3 end, the germline J gene is used to fill in that end.

Sequencing input: CD4+ T cells sorted from a lymph node. V usage is TRBV19 and J usage is TRBJ2-5; a possible D gene is TRBD1 (6 bases). The TCR was taken from a C3H/HeJ mouse with alopecia areata. The strain bears MHC haplotype H2-k. CDR3 bases read: TGTGCCAGCAGTATTGGACAGATCCAAGAC. Translation gives CASSIGQIQD. The full-length CDR3 reads as CASSIGQIQDTQYF.